This passage covers 3 T cell receptor beta chains from one sample sequenced in a study of tumor-infiltrating lymphocytes in primary liver carcinoma. Between roughly 20 and 33 mg of unsorted bulk tissue served as the source from which RNA and DNA were co-extracted. The authors made TCR beta cDNA from 450 to 600 ng total RNA with a constant-region primer. Three-round nested multiplex PCR performed with slightly modified ARM-PCR produced the TCR beta libraries. Use of TRBV1-TRBV30 forward primers with a C-beta reverse primer characterized the first two PCR rounds, which lasted around 9 cycles each. TCRdb used MiXCR to reprocess the multiplex PCR reads, holding one entry per CDR3 protein. The sample holds approximately 46,000 distinct CDR3 sequences, roughly 80% seen once. Sequenced: tumor-adjacent normal liver tissue. The receptors were sampled from a woman aged 25 to 39 with primary liver carcinoma and hepatitis B virus infection.

Comment on this clonotype: This CDR3 is missing its conserved last phenylalanine or tryptophan, likely due to a read error. The genes are TRBV4-1 and TRBJ2-3, with D maybe TRBD2 (6 bases). The germline V and J ends were trimmed by 3 bases and 4 bases, with 17 bases remaining between them. This CDR3 contains 16 residues. Germline values: CDR1 MGHRA, CDR2 YSYEKL. CDR3 sequence (DNA): TGCGCCAGCAGCCAGTTCCGGGACTTGAGCTCAGATACGCAGTATTTA. It translates to CASSQFRDLSSDTQYL.

As concerns this clonotype: It may be a read error: a sequence one base away is much more abundant. The chain uses TRBV7-9 and TRBJ1-6, with D perhaps TRBD1 (5 bases). The CDR3 is made up of 15 amino acids. Germline lookup yields CDR1 SEHNR and CDR2 FQNEAQ (reference sequence). This CDR3 reads CASSLDRGVNSPPHF. The CDR3 nucleotides are TGTGCCAGCAGCTTAGATCGAGGGGTTAATTCACCCCCCCACTTT.

The chain recombines TRBV6-5 with TRBJ2-2, with 9 positions matching TRBD2. Trimming took 10 bases from V and 4 from J; bases not matched to a gene: 13. Germline values: CDR1 MNHEY, CDR2 SVGAGI. This CDR3 contains 16 residues. CDR3 sequence reads: CANKWTSARGTGELFF. The CDR3 region has the DNA TGTGCCAACAAGTGGACTAGCGCCCGAGGCACCGGGGAGCTGTTTTTT.